Listed here is a single TCR beta chain. Its specificity is unknown. This entry is derived from a study of shared clonotypes between healthy human individuals. Study-wide background: With ages of 18 to 49, the donors were a couple of women and three men. Study results and limitations: Estimated richness was generally greater in naive than memory subsets. Naive CD4 clonotypes were shared across a handful of donors at approximately 5.3%.

CDR1 and CDR2 (germline): SNHLY, FYNNEI. V trimming: 11 bases; J trimming: 5 bases; junction bases outside the gene matches: 7. There are 14 residues in the CDR3. Method: immunoSEQ multiplex PCR; TCRdb's copy keeps in-frame clones and lacks some. This sample has roughly 600,000 clones, with 95% to 98% found just once. Naive-designated CD8 cells lacked CD45RO, were positively enriched for CCR7, and omitted terminally differentiated effector memory CD45RA+ cells. The TCR sequence derives from a man aged 30 to 45 in good health. The sample consisted of naive CD8+ T cells sorted from blood. The rearrangement joins TRBV2 to TRBJ2-1; 12 nucleotides line up with TRBD2. The chain's CDR3 is CAAWTSGANNEQFF. The CDR3 coding sequence is TGTGCCGCCTGGACTAGCGGGGCCAACAATGAGCAGTTCTTC.